The T cell receptor beta chain under discussion was sequenced for a study of blood T cell repertoires in COVID-19. Study overall: The United States, Italy and Spain were the sources of the acute and convalescent COVID-19 samples. PBMCs, B-cell-depleted T cells, or T cells were the source of the cDNA or gDNA that made up the material.

There are a few counts of this clone. The protocol was immunoSEQ multiplex PCR, while the TCRdb copy is restricted to in-frame clones and leaves out a portion. The data contain 300,000 to 350,000 clones, 87% of them singletons. The sample was peripheral blood. The TCR sequence derives from a man aged 18 to 29 with active or convalescent COVID-19.

As DNA, the CDR3 is TGCGCCAGCAGCTCCTTACCGGGACAGGGGGCTTCGGGCTACACCTTC. It is translated as CASSSLPGQGASGYTF. V gene TRBV5-1 combines with J gene TRBJ1-2; 12 bases agree with TRBD1. With V trimmed by 3 bases and J by 8 bases, 11 bases remained unmatched. This CDR3 contains 16 residues. Germline V CDR1 and CDR2: SGHRS, YFSETQ.